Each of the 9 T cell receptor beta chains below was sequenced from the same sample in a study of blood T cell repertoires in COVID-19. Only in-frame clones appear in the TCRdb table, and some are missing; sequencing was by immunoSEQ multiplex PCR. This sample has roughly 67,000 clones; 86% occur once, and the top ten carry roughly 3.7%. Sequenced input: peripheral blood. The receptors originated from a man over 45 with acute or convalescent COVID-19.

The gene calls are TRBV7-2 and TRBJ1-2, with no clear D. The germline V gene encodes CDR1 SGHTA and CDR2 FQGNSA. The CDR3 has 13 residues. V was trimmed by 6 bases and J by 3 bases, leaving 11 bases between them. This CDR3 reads CASRTRGHYGYTF. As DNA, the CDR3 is TGTGCCAGCAGGACGAGAGGGCACTATGGCTACACCTTC.

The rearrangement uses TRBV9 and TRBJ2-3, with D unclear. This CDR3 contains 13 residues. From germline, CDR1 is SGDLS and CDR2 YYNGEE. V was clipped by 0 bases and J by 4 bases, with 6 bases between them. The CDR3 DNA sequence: TGTGCCAGCAGCGTAGGCGGATCAGATACGCAGTATTTT. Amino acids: CASSVGGSDTQYF.

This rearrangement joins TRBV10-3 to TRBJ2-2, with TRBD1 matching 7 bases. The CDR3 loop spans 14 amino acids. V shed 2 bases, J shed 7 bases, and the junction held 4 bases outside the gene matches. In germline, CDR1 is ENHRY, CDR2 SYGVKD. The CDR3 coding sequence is TGTGCCATCAGTGAGCTTTGGGACAGCGGGGAGCTGTTTTTT. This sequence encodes CAISELWDSGELFF.

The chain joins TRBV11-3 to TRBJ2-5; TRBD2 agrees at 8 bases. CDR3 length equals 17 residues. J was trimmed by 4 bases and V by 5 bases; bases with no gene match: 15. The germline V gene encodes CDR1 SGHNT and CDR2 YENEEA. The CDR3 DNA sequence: TGTGCCAGCAGCCCTCGGCAGGGACTAGAAGGATCAGAGACCCAGTACTTC. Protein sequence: CASSPRQGLEGSETQYF.

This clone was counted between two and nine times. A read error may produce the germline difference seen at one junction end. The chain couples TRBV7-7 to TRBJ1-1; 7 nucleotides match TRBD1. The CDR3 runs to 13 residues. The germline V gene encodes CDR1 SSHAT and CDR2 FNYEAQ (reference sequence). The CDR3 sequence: CASSQGTDTEAFF. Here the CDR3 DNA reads TGTGCTAGCAGCCAAGGGACAGACACTGAAGCTTTCTTT.

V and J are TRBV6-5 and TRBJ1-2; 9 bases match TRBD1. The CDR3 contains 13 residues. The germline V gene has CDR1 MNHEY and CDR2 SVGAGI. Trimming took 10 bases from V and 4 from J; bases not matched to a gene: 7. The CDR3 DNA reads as TGTGCCACCCGGGACAGGGAGTCCTATGGCTACACCTTC. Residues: CATRDRESYGYTF.

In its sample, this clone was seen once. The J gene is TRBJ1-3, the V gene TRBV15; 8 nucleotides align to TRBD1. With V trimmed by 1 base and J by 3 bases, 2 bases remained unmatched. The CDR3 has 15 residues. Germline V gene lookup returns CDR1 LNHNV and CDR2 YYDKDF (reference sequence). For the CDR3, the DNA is TGTGCCACCAGCAGAGCGACAGGGGTTGGAAACACCATATATTTT. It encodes CATSRATGVGNTIYF.

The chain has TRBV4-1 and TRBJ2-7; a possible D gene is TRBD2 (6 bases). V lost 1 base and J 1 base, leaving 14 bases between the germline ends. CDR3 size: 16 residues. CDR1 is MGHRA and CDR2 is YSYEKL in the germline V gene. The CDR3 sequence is CASSQAGTRLSYEQYF. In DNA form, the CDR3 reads TGCGCCAGCAGCCAAGCCGGGACTCGACTATCCTACGAGCAGTACTTC.

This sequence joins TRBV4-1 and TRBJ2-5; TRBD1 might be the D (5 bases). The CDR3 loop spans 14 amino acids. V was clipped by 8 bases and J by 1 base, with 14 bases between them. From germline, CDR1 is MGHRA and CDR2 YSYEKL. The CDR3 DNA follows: TGCGCCAGCTCTCCGACGCAGGGCCAAGAGACCCAGTACTTC. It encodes CASSPTQGQETQYF.